The rows below give T cell receptor beta chains drawn from one sample of a study of cytomegalovirus exposure and HLA in healthy donors. Sequencing used immunoSEQ multiplex PCR; TCRdb keeps in-frame clones, though not all of them. The sample carries some 150,000 clones, 80% recorded once. The source material was PBMCs. Receptors were obtained from a female donor in good health and CMV-seronegative. The CDR3 runs from the conserved cysteine through the conserved F or W. The D gene is left open where the match is weak. Clone size is given for some rows only: seen once, a few or many times, or a class if the clone is expanded.

CDR3aa	CDR3nt	abundance	j_gene	v_gene	d_gene
CASSIDRLAESSYNEQFF	TGTGCCAGTAGTATAGATAGGCTAGCGGAGAGCTCCTACAATGAGCAGTTCTTC	.	TRBJ2-1	TRBV19	TRBD2
CASSVGQLSNEKLFF	TGTGCCAGCAGCGTAGGACAGCTCTCTAATGAAAAACTGTTTTTT	few	TRBJ1-4	TRBV9	.
CASSLGPWTSGSVSYEQYF	TGTGCCAGCAGCTTAGGCCCGTGGACTAGCGGGAGTGTCTCCTACGAGCAGTACTTC	few	TRBJ2-7	TRBV13	TRBD2
CASSQGGGLYNEQFF	TGCGCCAGCAGCCAAGGTGGGGGACTTTACAATGAGCAGTTCTTC	.	TRBJ2-1	TRBV4-1	.
CASSSGAREQYF	TGTGCCAGCAGTTCAGGGGCAAGAGAGCAGTACTTC	.	TRBJ2-7	TRBV27	.
CSVDLRTGQLYGYTF	TGCAGCGTTGACCTCAGGACAGGGCAGCTCTATGGCTACACCTTC	once	TRBJ1-2	TRBV29-1	TRBD1
CASSLDRVGNQPQHF	TGTGCCAGCAGCTTGGACAGGGTGGGCAATCAGCCCCAGCATTTT	once	TRBJ1-5	TRBV5-6	.
CASTLSGRPEQYF	TGTGCCAGCACCCTTAGCGGGAGACCCGAGCAGTACTTC	.	TRBJ2-7	TRBV2	TRBD2
CATRKGQGIYGYTF	TGTGCCACCAGAAAAGGACAGGGAATTTATGGCTACACCTTC	.	TRBJ1-2	TRBV15	TRBD1
CASSFGLPRPGNEQFF	TGTGCCAGCAGCTTTGGGCTGCCCCGGCCCGGCAATGAGCAGTTCTTC	few	TRBJ2-1	TRBV11-2	.
CSVDSGLAGGYYNEQFF	TGCAGCGTTGATTCAGGACTAGCGGGAGGGTACTACAATGAGCAGTTCTTC	.	TRBJ2-1	TRBV29-1	TRBD2
CASSKLGRGQLNTEAFF	TGTGCCAGCAGCAAATTAGGGCGGGGACAGCTGAACACTGAAGCTTTCTTT	.	TRBJ1-1	TRBV21-1	.
CASSIGQAGANVLTF	TGTGCCAGTAGTATTGGCCAGGCTGGGGCCAACGTCCTGACTTTC	.	TRBJ2-6	TRBV19	.
CASSFAGARDQDEQYF	TGTGCCAGCAGTTTTGCGGGGGCGAGGGACCAGGACGAGCAGTACTTC	.	TRBJ2-7	TRBV28	.
CASSQETGGLETQYF	TGCGCCAGCAGCCAAGAGACAGGGGGACTAGAGACCCAGTACTTC	once	TRBJ2-5	TRBV4-1	TRBD1
CASSSGQAYSSTDTQYF	TGTGCCAGTAGTTCGGGACAGGCTTACTCTAGCACAGATACGCAGTATTTT	.	TRBJ2-3	TRBV19	TRBD1
CASSQDQAGNTEAFF	TGTGCCAGCAGCCAAGATCAGGCGGGGAACACTGAAGCTTTCTTT	.	TRBJ1-1	TRBV14	.
CASSLVDTSYEQYF	TGCGCCAGCAGCTTGGTAGACACCTCCTACGAGCAGTACTTC	.	TRBJ2-7	TRBV5-1	.
CASSFRQGTEAFF	TGTGCTAGCAGCTTCCGACAGGGCACTGAAGCTTTCTTT	few	TRBJ1-1	TRBV7-7	TRBD1
CASSGGLGQETQYF	TGTGCCAGCAGTGGAGGGCTGGGACAAGAGACCCAGTACTTC	.	TRBJ2-5	TRBV6-6	.
CASSPGQFYEQYF	TGTGCCAGCAGTCCGGGACAGTTCTACGAGCAGTACTTC	few	TRBJ2-7	TRBV27	TRBD1
CASSPLGQGAYEQYF	TGCGCCAGCAGCCCTCTGGGACAGGGGGCTTACGAGCAGTACTTC	.	TRBJ2-7	TRBV4-1	TRBD1
CASSSGGTVGAQYF	TGTGCCAGCAGCTCCGGCGGCACGGTAGGGGCCCAGTACTTC	.	TRBJ2-5	TRBV5-4	.
CASSFGANTEAFF	TGTGCCAGCAGCTTTGGGGCTAACACTGAAGCTTTCTTT	.	TRBJ1-1	TRBV11-3	.
CASSEGGPGNTEAFF	TGTGCCAGCAGTGAAGGAGGCCCCGGGAACACTGAAGCTTTCTTT	.	TRBJ1-1	TRBV6-1	.
CASGFGQGHEQFF	TGTGCTAGTGGTTTCGGACAGGGCCATGAGCAGTTCTTC	.	TRBJ2-1	TRBV12-5	TRBD1
CASPRTRPGELFF	TGTGCCAGCCCCCGGACTCGCCCCGGGGAGCTGTTTTTT	.	TRBJ2-2	TRBV11-3	.
CASSYGQDGNEKLFF	TGTGCCAGCAGCTATGGACAGGATGGTAATGAAAAACTGTTTTTT	.	TRBJ1-4	TRBV7-9	TRBD1
CASSDQVNTGELFF	TGTGCCAGCAGTGACCAGGTTAACACCGGGGAGCTGTTTTTT	few	TRBJ2-2	TRBV6-1	.
CASSGQGEGEKLFF	TGTGCCAGCAGTGGACAGGGGGAAGGTGAAAAACTGTTTTTT	.	TRBJ1-4	TRBV7-9	TRBD1
CASSGAGERREQYF	TGTGCCAGCAGTGGTGCGGGAGAAAGACGCGAGCAGTACTTC	.	TRBJ2-7	TRBV2	TRBD2
CASNSLLADEQYF	TGTGCCAGCAACTCCCTACTAGCGGACGAGCAGTACTTC	.	TRBJ2-7	TRBV5-4	TRBD2
CASSRGYEQYF	TGTGCCAGCAGCCGGGGATACGAGCAGTACTTC	.	TRBJ2-7	TRBV7-2	.
CASSQDKEAGQETQYF	TGCGCCAGCAGCCAAGATAAAGAGGCGGGACAAGAGACCCAGTACTTC	.	TRBJ2-5	TRBV4-1	.
CASSQESAGVGVEQYF	TGTGCCAGCAGCCAAGAATCAGCGGGAGTGGGTGTCGAGCAGTACTTC	.	TRBJ2-7	TRBV4-2	TRBD2
CASSRGQGETGELFF	TGTGCCAGCAGCAGGGGACAGGGGGAAACCGGGGAGCTGTTTTTT	.	TRBJ2-2	TRBV5-4	TRBD1
CASSQGYRGTFF	TGTGCCAGCAGCCAAGGGTACAGGGGAACTTTCTTT	few	TRBJ1-1	TRBV4-2	TRBD1
CASSSPPPYEQYF	TGTGCCAGCAGTTCCCCTCCCCCCTACGAGCAGTACTTC	.	TRBJ2-7	TRBV28	.
CAWSVEGSLLYEQYF	TGTGCCTGGAGTGTAGAGGGTTCCTTGCTTTACGAGCAGTACTTC	.	TRBJ2-7	TRBV30	.
CASGVRGGGETQYF	TGTGCCAGCGGCGTCAGGGGTGGTGGGGAGACCCAGTACTTC	.	TRBJ2-5	TRBV6-6	.
CASSVTSGTYNEQFF	TGTGCCAGCAGCGTGACTAGCGGGACATACAATGAGCAGTTCTTC	.	TRBJ2-1	TRBV9	TRBD2
CSVEMVAGAYNEQFF	TGCAGCGTTGAAATGGTAGCGGGAGCTTACAATGAGCAGTTCTTC	few	TRBJ2-1	TRBV29-1	TRBD2
CASNPQGNTNEQFF	TGTGCCAGCAACCCCCAGGGGAACACGAATGAGCAGTTCTTC	.	TRBJ2-1	TRBV25-1	.
CASSSSAYNEQFF	TGTGCCAGCAGCTCCAGCGCCTACAATGAGCAGTTCTTC	.	TRBJ2-1	TRBV9	.
CASSWGLAGATGELFF	TGCGCCAGCAGCTGGGGACTAGCGGGAGCCACCGGGGAGCTGTTTTTT	.	TRBJ2-2	TRBV5-1	TRBD2
CASSYSAGSREAFF	TGTGCCAGCAGTTACTCTGCAGGGTCGAGGGAAGCTTTCTTT	.	TRBJ1-1	TRBV6-5	.
CASIEQGRTEAFF	TGTGCCAGTATTGAACAGGGGAGGACTGAAGCTTTCTTT	few	TRBJ1-1	TRBV19	TRBD1
CASSLAMEGDQPQHF	TGTGCCAGCAGCTTGGCTATGGAGGGAGATCAGCCCCAGCATTTT	.	TRBJ1-5	TRBV5-6	.
CASSQPTGDNSPLHF	TGCGCCAGCAGCCAACCGACAGGCGATAATTCACCCCTCCACTTT	.	TRBJ1-6	TRBV4-1	.
CASSRKNTGELFF	TGTGCCAGCAGTCGTAAGAACACCGGGGAGCTGTTTTTT	once	TRBJ2-2	TRBV13	.
CASSLGQGIGGYTF	TGTGCCAGCAGCTTAGGGCAGGGGATAGGAGGCTACACCTTC	.	TRBJ1-2	TRBV13	.
CASSPLSGSLDDTQYF	TGTGCCAGCAGTCCGTTATCCGGGTCCCTCGACGATACGCAGTATTTT	.	TRBJ2-3	TRBV27	.
CASSLSSGRYTEAFF	TGTGCCAGCAGTTTATCGTCAGGGAGGTACACTGAAGCTTTCTTT	once	TRBJ1-1	TRBV28	.